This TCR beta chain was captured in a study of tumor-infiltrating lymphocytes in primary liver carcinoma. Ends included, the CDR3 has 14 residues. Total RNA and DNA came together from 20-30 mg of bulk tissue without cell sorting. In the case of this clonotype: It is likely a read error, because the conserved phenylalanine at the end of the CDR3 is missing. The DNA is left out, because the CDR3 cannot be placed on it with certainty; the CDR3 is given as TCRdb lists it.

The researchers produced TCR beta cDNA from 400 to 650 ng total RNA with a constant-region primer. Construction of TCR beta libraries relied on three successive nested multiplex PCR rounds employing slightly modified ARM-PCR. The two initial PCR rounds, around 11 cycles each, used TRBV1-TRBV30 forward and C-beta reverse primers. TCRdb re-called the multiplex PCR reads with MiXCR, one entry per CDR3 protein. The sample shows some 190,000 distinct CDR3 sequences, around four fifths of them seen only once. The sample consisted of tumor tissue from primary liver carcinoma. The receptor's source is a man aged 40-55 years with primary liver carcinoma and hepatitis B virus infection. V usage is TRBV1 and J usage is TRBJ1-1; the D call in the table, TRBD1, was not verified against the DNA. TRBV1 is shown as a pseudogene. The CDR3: CTSSQDRGDTEAFS.